This entry lists 23 T cell receptor beta chains sequenced from one sample in a study of T cells in Graves' hyperthyroidism and ophthalmopathy. The CDR3 regions of TCR beta were amplified from RNA transcripts. Initially, a first-round RT-PCR of the TCR CDR3 employed the HTBI primer set. TCRdb reprocessed the multiplex PCR reads with MiXCR, giving one entry per CDR3 protein. The table shows 500,000 to 600,000 distinct CDR3 sequences, with roughly 21% occurring only once. Source material: blood. The receptors derive from a man aged 40-49 years with Graves' ophthalmopathy.

The J gene is TRBJ1-1, the V gene TRBV12-3 or TRBV12-4; TRBD1 matches at 7 bases. This CDR3 region has 14 residues. V was clipped by 6 bases and J by 4 bases; unmatched bases: 8. This CDR3 reads CASSTGVPATEAFF. DNA of the CDR3: TGTGCCAGCAGCACAGGGGTGCCGGCCACTGAAGCTTTCTTT.

This clonotype has a handful of counts. CDR3 nucleotide sequence: TGTGCCAGCTCACCACGCCCGGCAGGGGTTGGAAAAGAGACCCAGTACTTC. Translated: CASSPRPAGVGKETQYF. The chain carries TRBV18 and TRBJ2-5; a possible D gene is TRBD1 (6 bases). Between the trimmed V and J ends, which lost 1 base and 3 bases, there was a span of 18 bases. This CDR3 is built from 17 residues. Germline CDR1 and CDR2: KGHSH and LQKENI.

The gene calls are TRBV4-3 and TRBJ1-2; 9 nucleotides match TRBD1. The CDR3 length is 20 residues. Trimming cost V 0 bases and J 5 bases; bases outside gene matches: 19. Germline lookup yields CDR1 LGHNA and CDR2 YSLEER. The CDR3 loop is CASSQDPYSGQGRGRYGYTF. In DNA form, the CDR3 reads TGCGCCAGCAGCCAAGACCCCTACTCAGGACAGGGGAGGGGTAGGTATGGCTACACCTTC.

The rearrangement joins TRBV2 to TRBJ2-3, with 9 positions matching TRBD2. Germline assignment: CDR1 SNHLY and CDR2 FYNNEI. With V trimmed by 7 bases and J by 7 bases, 6 bases remained unmatched. The CDR3 extends over 13 amino acids. CDR3 sequence reads: CASKGGGGYTQYF. As DNA, the CDR3 is TGTGCCAGCAAAGGCGGGGGGGGATATACGCAGTATTTT. Using reference TRBV2 and TRBJ2-3 for the parts outside the CDR3, the full variable domain is EPEVTQTPSHQVTQMGQEVILRCVPISNHLYFYWYRQILGQKVEFLVSFYNNEISEKSEIFDDQFSVERPDGSNFTLKIRSTKLEDSAMYFCASKGGGGYTQYFGPGTRLTVL.

This clonotype was observed a handful of times. The J gene is TRBJ1-2, the V gene TRBV7-9, with D unclear. This CDR3 region has 15 residues. The germline V and J ends were trimmed by 3 bases and 0 bases, with 11 bases remaining between them. The germline gives CDR1 SEHNR, CDR2 FQNEAQ (reference sequence). The CDR3: CASSLQAAPNYGYTF. The DNA for the CDR3 is TGTGCCAGCAGCTTGCAGGCGGCCCCTAACTATGGCTACACCTTC.

A word on this clonotype: A much larger clone is a single base away; this may be a read error. The gene calls are TRBV3-1 and TRBJ1-5; D call uncertain. CDR1 is LGHDT and CDR2 is YNNKEL in the germline V gene (reference sequence). There are 13 residues in the CDR3. The CDR3 region has the DNA TGTGCCAGCATCCAAGGGCCCCATCAGCCCCAGCATTTT. It encodes CASIQGPHQPQHF.

This clonotype has at least ten counts. The gene calls are TRBV30 and TRBJ1-1, with D uncertain. Germline CDR1 reads GTSNPN; CDR2 reads SVGIG (reference sequence). The V gene lost 4 bases and the J gene lost 3 bases, with 6 bases spanning the gap. CDR3 length: 11 residues. The CDR3 spells CAWTSYTEAFF. The DNA for the CDR3 is TGTGCCTGGACGTCGTACACTGAAGCTTTCTTT.

The genes are TRBV18 and TRBJ2-7; unclear D gene. The V end was cut by 6 bases, the J end by 2 bases, with 14 bases between. Germline loops: CDR1 KGHSH, CDR2 LQKENI. The CDR3 is made up of 14 amino acids. The CDR3 region has the DNA TGTGCCAGCTCCCTATACAGTGGCCCCTACGAGCAGTACTTC. Protein product: CASSLYSGPYEQYF.

This clonotype has more than one count but fewer than ten. V is TRBV7-6 and J is TRBJ2-1, with D maybe TRBD2 (7 bases). Germline assignment: CDR1 SGHVS and CDR2 FNYEAQ. CDR3 length: 14 amino acids. V was pared by 5 bases and J by 8 bases, with 16 bases between. CDR3 protein: CASSIIRGGDEQFF. CDR3 DNA sequence: TGTGCCAGCAGCATAATTAGGGGGGGGGATGAGCAGTTCTTC.

This clonotype was seen repeatedly, ten times or more. The CDR3 protein is CASSPVADTQYF. Written as DNA, the CDR3 is TGTGCCAGCTCACCGGTGGCAGATACGCAGTATTTT. The rearrangement uses TRBV18 and TRBJ2-3; D is uncertain. V shed 3 bases and J shed 4 bases, with 5 bases lying between them. Looked up from germline, CDR1 is KGHSH and CDR2 is LQKENI. The CDR3 length is 12 residues.

This clonotype has only a few counts. The J gene is TRBJ2-3, the V gene TRBV12-3 or TRBV12-4, with D possibly matching TRBD2 (6 bases). CDR3 length equals 15 residues. V was trimmed by 5 bases and J by 3 bases, leaving 15 bases between them. CDR3 amino acids: CASSIQRLGTDTQYF. The CDR3 DNA sequence: TGTGCCAGCAGTATTCAGAGACTAGGGACAGATACGCAGTATTTT.

For the CDR3, the DNA is TGCAGTGCTCCGTTGTACCAAGAGACCCAGTACTTC. Protein sequence: CSAPLYQETQYF. The rearrangement links TRBV20-1 to TRBJ2-5; D is ambiguous. V lost 5 bases, J lost 0 bases, and 7 bases lay in between. The CDR3 contains 12 residues. Germline assignment: CDR1 DFQATT and CDR2 SNEGSKA (reference sequence).

The chain employs TRBV6-2 or TRBV6-3 and TRBJ2-1; D might be TRBD2 (5 bases). In germline, CDR1 is MNHEY, CDR2 SVGEGT. The germline V and J ends were trimmed by 2 bases and 7 bases, with 18 bases remaining between them. The CDR3 sequence is 16 residues long. CDR3 bases: TGTGCCAGCAGTTACCTCGGCGGGCCGACGGCAAATGAGCAGTTCTTC. This encodes CASSYLGGPTANEQFF.

This clonotype was observed many times. The chain's CDR3 is CASSSNRLGGTDTQYF. In nucleotides, the CDR3 is TGTGCCAGCAGCTCCAACAGACTAGGCGGCACAGATACGCAGTATTTT. The chain has TRBV28 and TRBJ2-3; the D gene is possibly TRBD2 (6 bases). There are 16 residues in the CDR3. The V end lost 6 bases, the J end lost 1 base, and 17 bases lay between the germline ends. CDR1 is MDHEN, CDR2 SYDVKM, per germline.

This clonotype showed up just a few times. The V call is TRBV12-5, the J call TRBJ1-1; D is undetermined. V shed 6 bases and J shed 0 bases, with 11 bases lying between them. The CDR3 totals 14 residues. The germline V gene encodes CDR1 LGHNT and CDR2 FRNRAP. The CDR3 region is CASGPVTVNTEAFF. The CDR3, as DNA: TGTGCTAGTGGCCCCGTAACAGTGAACACTGAAGCTTTCTTT.

This clonotype was recorded at least ten times. This chain joins TRBV6-1 and TRBJ2-1, with 7 bases lining up with TRBD2. Trimming removed 5 bases from V and 7 bases from J; junction bases left unmatched: 8. The CDR3 totals 14 residues. CDR1 is MNHNS and CDR2 is SASEGT in the germline V gene. CDR3 amino acids: CASSRDPGGNEQFF. CDR3 nucleotide sequence: TGTGCCAGCAGTCGGGACCCGGGGGGAAATGAGCAGTTCTTC.

This clonotype was observed a few times. The chain couples TRBV14 to TRBJ2-5; D is uncertain. The ends were cut back, 2 bases at V and 1 base at J, with 5 bases in the middle. The CDR3 spans 13 residues. Looked up from germline, CDR1 is SGHDN and CDR2 is FVKESK. CDR3 region: CASSQILQETQYF. The CDR3 DNA sequence: TGTGCCAGCAGCCAAATACTCCAAGAGACCCAGTACTTC.

This clonotype was observed many times. The chain has TRBV11-2 and TRBJ1-2, with TRBD1 matching over 9 bases. Germline V gene data show CDR1 as SGHAT and CDR2 as FQNNGV. CDR3 length equals 15 residues. V was pared by 5 bases and J by 4 bases, with 8 bases of the junction left unmatched. The CDR3 reads CASSRTTGGVYGYTF. The CDR3, as DNA: TGTGCCAGCAGCCGCACGACAGGGGGGGTCTATGGCTACACCTTC.

The CDR3 loop is CASTGDRGRVQPQHF. The CDR3 DNA sequence: TGTGCCAGCACGGGGGATAGGGGGCGCGTGCAGCCCCAGCATTTT. The chain links TRBV27 to TRBJ1-5, with 7 bases aligning to TRBD1. Per the germline V gene, CDR1 is MNHEY and CDR2 is SMNVEV (reference sequence). Trimming cost V 7 bases and J 7 bases; bases outside gene matches: 13. This CDR3 has 15 amino acids.

The V gene is TRBV9, the J gene TRBJ1-2, with unresolved D. The CDR3 consists of 13 residues. Germline V gene sequence: CDR1 SGDLS, CDR2 YYNGEE. Trimming removed 0 bases at V and 1 base at J, with 4 bases between. The CDR3 DNA reads as TGTGCCAGCAGCGTAGAAGTTAACTATGGCTACACCTTC. Translation gives CASSVEVNYGYTF. The full variable domain, rest sourced from reference TRBV9 and TRBJ1-2, is DSGVTQTPKHLITATGQRVTLRCSPRSGDLSVYWYQQSLDQGLQFLIQYYNGEERAKGNILERFSAQQFPDLHSELNLSSLELGDSALYFCASSVEVNYGYTFGSGTRLTVV.

V gene TRBV7-9 combines with J gene TRBJ1-3; tentatively, D is TRBD1 (5 bases). Germline lookup yields CDR1 SEHNR and CDR2 FQNEAQ (reference sequence). The CDR3 is 17 residues long. V was trimmed by 5 bases and J by 0 bases, leaving 17 bases between them. CDR3 sequence reads: CASSPRGSSFSGNTIYF. The CDR3 coding sequence is TGTGCCAGCAGCCCAAGGGGCTCCAGCTTCTCTGGAAACACCATATATTTT.

This clonotype was seen ten or more times. The rearrangement joins TRBV2 to TRBJ2-1; 10 nucleotides match TRBD2. The CDR3 runs to 18 residues. V lost 2 bases, J lost 0 bases, and 7 bases stayed unmatched. Germline CDR1 reads SNHLY; CDR2 reads FYNNEI. The CDR3 loop is CASSESGLAGGSYNEQFF. The CDR3 coding sequence is TGTGCCAGCAGTGAATCAGGGTTAGCGGGGGGCTCCTACAATGAGCAGTTCTTC.

The CDR3 is CASSVDLDREFNYGYTF. Here the CDR3 DNA reads TGTGCCAGCAGCGTAGATCTGGACAGGGAATTTAACTATGGCTACACCTTC. V and J are TRBV9 and TRBJ1-2; 8 nucleotides agree with TRBD1. This CDR3 region has 17 residues. The germline CDR1 and CDR2 sequences are SGDLS and YYNGEE. The V segment lost 0 bases and the J segment 1 base; nucleotides outside the gene matches: 8.